A selection of T cell receptor beta chains follows, all from one sample in a study of blood T cells in healthy people across ages. TCRdb processed the 5' RACE reads anew with MiXCR; each CDR3 protein has one entry. This table holds around 1.5 million distinct CDR3 sequences, approximately 32% found once. The sequencing sample was made of blood. Every receptor here comes from a woman in her 30s in good health. Each CDR3 is given with its conserved first and last residue. A D gene is named only where the DNA matches it firmly. Size is omitted from some rows. Given values are once, few, many or a class for expanded clones.

TRBV10-3	TRBJ2-5	NA	few	CAISENVRSGLLTQEAQYF	TGTGCCATCAGTGAAAATGTGAGAAGTGGGCTCCTTACTCAAGAGGCCCAGTACTTC
TRBV12-3/TRBV12-4	TRBJ2-5	TRBD2	NA	CASAGGRNEQYF	TGTGCCAGCGCGGGAGGGCGGAATGAGCAGTACTTC
TRBV4-1	TRBJ2-7	TRBD2	once	CASSQERRLAGAWEEIQYF	TGCGCCAGCAGCCAAGAACGGAGACTAGCGGGAGCATGGGAAGAGATCCAGTACTTC
TRBV12-3/TRBV12-4	TRBJ2-1	NA	few	CASSLGVSHYNEQFF	TGTGCCAGCAGTTTAGGAGTGTCCCACTACAATGAGCAGTTCTTC
TRBV20-1	TRBJ2-3	NA	NA	CSANLVGSDTQYF	TGCAGTGCTAATCTAGTGGGGTCAGATACGCAGTATTTT
TRBV4-1	TRBJ1-2	TRBD1	few	CASSQTPGRQGSDGYTF	TGCGCCAGCAGCCAAACCCCAGGACGACAGGGTAGCGATGGCTACACCTTC
TRBV5-4	TRBJ2-1	NA	few	CASSLDQGPRNEQFF	TGTGCCAGCAGCTTGGACCAGGGACCTCGCAATGAGCAGTTCTTC
TRBV20-1	TRBJ1-5	NA	few	CSAIGGGSQPQHF	TGCAGTGCTATTGGGGGGGGATCTCAGCCCCAGCATTTT
TRBV4-1	TRBJ1-1	TRBD1	few	CASSQGTGGLMNTEAFF	TGCGCCAGCAGCCAAGGGACAGGGGGCCTCATGAACACTGAAGCTTTCTTT
TRBV9	TRBJ2-5	TRBD2	NA	CASSAGTSSGETQYF	TGTGCCAGCAGCGCCGGGACTAGTTCGGGAGAGACCCAGTACTTC
TRBV28	TRBJ2-4	NA	NA	CASSNLQGPWDIQYF	TGTGCCAGCAGTAATCTACAAGGGCCGTGGGACATTCAGTACTTC
TRBV20-1	TRBJ2-5	NA	many	CSARIGQAQETQYF	TGCAGTGCTAGAATCGGGCAGGCCCAAGAGACCCAGTACTTC
TRBV20-1	TRBJ2-7	TRBD2	few	CSARNLGAAGQGSSYEQYF	TGCAGTGCTAGGAACCTAGGGGCAGCGGGGCAGGGCAGCTCCTACGAGCAGTACTTC
TRBV30	TRBJ2-1	NA	NA	CAWSTNHEQFF	TGTGCCTGGAGTACCAACCATGAGCAGTTCTTC
TRBV9	TRBJ2-1	NA	many	CASSVASAPSSYNEQFF	TGTGCCAGCAGCGTAGCATCAGCACCTAGCTCCTACAATGAGCAGTTCTTC
TRBV25-1	TRBJ1-5	NA	few	CASSNGRRNQPQHF	TGTGCCAGCAGTAACGGACGGCGTAATCAGCCCCAGCATTTT
TRBV6-2/TRBV6-3	TRBJ2-1	TRBD2	NA	CASSPGTSGSRFF	TGTGCCAGCAGTCCCGGGACTAGCGGGAGTAGGTTCTTC
TRBV2	TRBJ2-3	NA	NA	CASSLDRGTITDTQYF	TGTGCCAGCAGTTTAGATCGCGGGACAATCACAGATACGCAGTATTTT
TRBV6-6	TRBJ2-3	NA	few	CASSYGRAPTDTQYF	TGTGCCAGCAGTTACGGGAGAGCGCCCACAGATACGCAGTATTTT
TRBV4-2	TRBJ1-4	NA	few	CASSQPTGYEELFF	TGTGCCAGCAGCCAACCCACAGGGTATGAAGAACTGTTTTTT
TRBV6-1	TRBJ2-4	NA	NA	CASSEQAGNIQYF	TGTGCCAGCAGTGAACAGGCTGGGAACATTCAGTACTTC
TRBV29-1	TRBJ2-3	NA	NA	CSVGSVADRNTQYF	TGCAGCGTTGGATCGGTTGCCGACAGAAATACGCAGTATTTT
TRBV20-1	TRBJ2-7	TRBD2	NA	CSAPSGGSYEQYF	TGCAGTGCTCCTAGCGGGGGGTCCTACGAGCAGTACTTC
TRBV4-1	TRBJ2-7	TRBD1	few	CASSLYLHRDRGSYEQYF	TGCGCCAGCAGCCTATACCTGCACCGGGACAGGGGCTCCTACGAGCAGTACTTC
TRBV6-6	TRBJ2-1	NA	many	CASSSKQANSYNEQFF	TGTGCCAGCAGTTCCAAACAGGCCAACTCCTACAATGAGCAGTTCTTC
TRBV7-9	TRBJ2-7	NA	NA	CASSSDEQYF	TGTGCCAGCAGCAGTGACGAGCAGTACTTC
TRBV6-1	TRBJ2-7	TRBD2	NA	CASRRAPSGRTTYEQYF	TGTGCCAGCAGACGTGCCCCTAGCGGGAGGACTACCTACGAGCAGTACTTC
TRBV7-9	TRBJ2-7	NA	NA	CASSSPDHEQYF	TGTGCCAGCAGCTCACCAGATCACGAGCAGTACTTC
TRBV20-1	TRBJ2-2	NA	NA	CSAERGAGTGELFF	TGCAGTGCAGAACGGGGGGCTGGCACCGGGGAGCTGTTTTTT
TRBV28	TRBJ2-2	TRBD1	NA	CASSPPRQGPSTGELFF	TGTGCCAGCAGTCCCCCCCGACAGGGGCCAAGCACCGGGGAGCTGTTTTTT
TRBV6-2/TRBV6-3	TRBJ2-5	NA	NA	CASKNSARGAQYF	TGTGCCAGCAAAAATAGCGCCCGTGGGGCCCAGTACTTC
TRBV4-1	TRBJ2-7	NA	NA	CASSLAGPAQGYEQYF	TGCGCCAGCAGCCTTGCGGGGCCCGCCCAGGGCTACGAGCAGTACTTC
TRBV20-1	TRBJ2-1	TRBD2	NA	CSAIHSGGSSYNEQFF	TGCAGTGCTATACATAGCGGGGGGAGCTCCTACAATGAGCAGTTCTTC
TRBV6-5	TRBJ1-1	NA	NA	CASSYLGEGGTEAFF	TGTGCCAGCAGTTACCTGGGGGAGGGGGGAACTGAAGCTTTCTTT
TRBV10-3	TRBJ2-5	TRBD2	NA	CAISEASGSQETQYF	TGTGCCATCAGTGAGGCTAGCGGGAGCCAAGAGACCCAGTACTTC
TRBV7-2	TRBJ2-2	TRBD2	NA	CASSLRTSGTGELFF	TGTGCCAGCAGCCTCCGGACTAGCGGAACCGGGGAGCTGTTTTTT
TRBV20-1	TRBJ1-1	NA	few	CSASRGADTEAFF	TGCAGTGCTTCGAGGGGTGCGGACACTGAAGCTTTCTTT